These 11 T cell receptor beta chains came from one sample sequenced in a study of blood T cell repertoires in COVID-19. Data came from immunoSEQ multiplex PCR; TCRdb stores just in-frame clones and leaves some out. The sample yields around 110,000 clones, approximately 85% seen once. Source material: peripheral blood. The receptors were sampled from a man aged 65-85 years with acute or convalescent COVID-19.

The chain joins TRBV10-3 to TRBJ1-5; maybe TRBD1 (6 bases). This CDR3 is 14 amino acids long. V gave up 4 bases and J gave up 5 bases, with 12 bases separating them. Germline V lookup: CDR1 ENHRY, CDR2 SYGVKD. The CDR3 nucleotides are TGTGCCATCAGTGCTACACGACAGGATCAGCCCCAGCATTTT. This translates into CAISATRQDQPQHF.

The chain joins TRBV30 to TRBJ1-1; 8 bases fit TRBD1. From germline, CDR1 is GTSNPN and CDR2 SVGIG (reference sequence). Trimming removed 2 bases from V and 9 bases from J; junction bases left unmatched: 8. This CDR3 has 13 amino acids. In DNA, the CDR3 is TGTGCCTGGAGTCTAAGGACAGGGCAAAAAGCTTTCTTT. Encoded protein: CAWSLRTGQKAFF.

The chain carries TRBV7-9 and TRBJ2-2, with 7 bases matching TRBD2. The CDR3 runs 13 residues. Germline V gives CDR1 SEHNR, CDR2 FQNEAQ (reference sequence). Trimming cost V 3 bases and J 6 bases; bases outside gene matches: 1. The CDR3 DNA is TGTGCCAGCAGCTTTAGCGGGTCCGGGGAGCTGTTTTTT. It encodes CASSFSGSGELFF.

This chain uses TRBV3-1 (or the pseudogene TRBV3-2) with TRBJ1-6; 8 bases align to TRBD1. Germline V lookup: CDR1 LGHDT, CDR2 YNNKEL (reference sequence). The CDR3 consists of 13 residues. V lost 4 bases, J lost 11 bases, and 4 bases stayed unmatched. The CDR3, as DNA: TGTGCCAGCAGCCCGACAGGGGCAACACCCCTCCACTTT. It yields the protein CASSPTGATPLHF.

The rearrangement uses TRBV18 and TRBJ2-7; 7 positions match TRBD2. J gave up 4 bases and V 1 base, and 13 bases lay outside the gene matches. The CDR3 has 17 residues. CDR1 and CDR2 from the germline V gene are KGHSH and LQKENI. The CDR3 DNA follows: TGTGCCAGCTCACCACGGACTAGTGCCGGATATGTATACGAGCAGTACTTC. Encoded protein: CASSPRTSAGYVYEQYF.

The chain recombines TRBV5-1 with TRBJ2-7, with 8 positions matching TRBD1. The CDR3 is 14 residues long. Losses at the gene ends were 4 bases for V and 3 bases for J; bases not matched to a gene: 6. CDR1 and CDR2 (germline): SGHRS, YFSETQ. The CDR3 region has the DNA TGCGCCAGCAGCCCGGACAGGGCACGCTACGAGCAGTACTTC. It specifies CASSPDRARYEQYF.

The genes are TRBV24-1 and TRBJ2-2, with D maybe TRBD1 (7 bases). Germline CDR1 and CDR2: KGHDR and SFDVKD. The CDR3 sequence is 14 residues long. Trimming took off 6 bases at V and 5 bases at J, with 12 bases between the two ends. CDR3 amino acids: CATSTGEVTGELFF. CDR3 DNA: TGTGCCACCAGTACAGGGGAGGTGACCGGGGAGCTGTTTTTT.

V is TRBV9 and J is TRBJ2-3; a weak D match, TRBD2 (5 bases). The CDR3 has 16 amino acids. With 4 bases removed from V and 0 bases from J, the gap between germline ends came to 15 bases. Germline CDR1 SGDLS, CDR2 YYNGEE. CDR3 loop: CASSRWGDKSTDTQYF. CDR3 DNA sequence: TGTGCCAGCAGCCGTTGGGGAGACAAAAGCACAGATACGCAGTATTTT.

V gene TRBV3-1 (or the pseudogene TRBV3-2) combines with J gene TRBJ2-7; TRBD1 might be the D (6 bases). The CDR3 totals 14 residues. In germline, CDR1 is LGHDT, CDR2 YNNKEL (reference sequence). V was trimmed by 4 bases and J by 0 bases, leaving 10 bases between them. The chain's CDR3 is CASSPDSYSYEQYF. The DNA of the CDR3 is TGTGCCAGCAGCCCGGACAGTTACTCCTACGAGCAGTACTTC.

The chain carries TRBV5-1 and TRBJ1-6; D is perhaps TRBD1 (6 bases). Trimming left V 5 bases short and J 6 bases short, with 12 bases between. Germline V gene data show CDR1 as SGHRS and CDR2 as YFSETQ. The CDR3 consists of 14 residues. The CDR3 sequence: CASRNGQPNSPLHF. For the CDR3, the DNA is TGCGCCAGCAGAAACGGACAGCCTAATTCACCCCTCCACTTT.

The chain has TRBV7-8 and TRBJ1-4; D not resolved. The CDR3 has 14 amino acids. CDR1 SGHVS and CDR2 FQNEAQ come from the germline V gene. Between the trimmed V and J ends, which lost 3 bases and 0 bases, there was a span of 5 bases. CDR3 nucleotide sequence: TGTGCCAGCAGCTTGACATCAACTAATGAAAAACTGTTTTTT. Translation gives CASSLTSTNEKLFF.